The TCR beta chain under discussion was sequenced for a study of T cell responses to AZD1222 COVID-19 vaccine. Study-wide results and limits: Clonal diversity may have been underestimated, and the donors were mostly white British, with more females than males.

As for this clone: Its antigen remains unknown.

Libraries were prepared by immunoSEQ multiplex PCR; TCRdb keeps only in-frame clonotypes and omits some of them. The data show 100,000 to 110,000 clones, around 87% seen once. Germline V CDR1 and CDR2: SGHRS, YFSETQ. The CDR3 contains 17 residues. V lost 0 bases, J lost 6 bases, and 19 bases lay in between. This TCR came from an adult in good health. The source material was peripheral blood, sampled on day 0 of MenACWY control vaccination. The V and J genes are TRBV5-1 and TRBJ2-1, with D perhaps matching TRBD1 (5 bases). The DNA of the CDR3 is TGCGCCAGCAGCTTGGAGTATTCGGGCAGGGCACGCAATGAGCAGTTCTTC. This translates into CASSLEYSGRARNEQFF.